These 8 T cell receptor beta chains came from one sample sequenced in a study of T cells in Graves' hyperthyroidism and ophthalmopathy. There were TCR beta CDR3 regions amplified from RNA transcripts. The TCR CDR3 was amplified in a first-round RT-PCR using the HTBI primer set. TCRdb used MiXCR to reprocess the multiplex PCR reads, holding one entry per CDR3 protein. Of 550,000 to 700,000 distinct CDR3 sequences in the sample, about half were seen once. Specimen: peripheral blood or thyroid tissue (not recorded which). The receptors come from an adult woman with Graves' disease, either hyperthyroidism or ophthalmopathy (not recorded which).

Many counts were recorded for this clonotype. The genes are TRBV27 and TRBJ2-7; TRBD2 matches 13 bases. Trimming took 6 bases from V and 8 from J; bases not matched to a gene: 4. There are 13 residues in the CDR3. Germline CDR1 and CDR2: MNHEY and SMNVEV (reference sequence). CDR3 DNA: TGTGCCAGCAGAGGACTAGCGGGAGTTAAGCAGTACTTC. It codes for CASRGLAGVKQYF.

This chain uses TRBV2 with TRBJ1-3; D remains ambiguous. Germline CDR1 and CDR2: SNHLY and FYNNEI. The V end lost 4 bases, the J end lost 1 base, and 14 bases lay between the germline ends. The CDR3 has 16 amino acids. CDR3 amino acids: CASSAGLGKSGNTIYF. The CDR3 DNA reads as TGTGCCAGCAGTGCGGGATTGGGGAAATCTGGAAACACCATATATTTT.

The genes are TRBV9 and TRBJ2-3; weak D call: TRBD1 (5 bases). The germline CDR1 and CDR2 sequences are SGDLS and YYNGEE. The CDR3 covers 15 residues. Trimming stripped 1 base from V and 2 bases from J, with 11 bases between. DNA for the CDR3: TGTGCCAGCAGCGTACAAGGACAAGTCACAGATACGCAGTATTTT. Translation gives CASSVQGQVTDTQYF. Complete variable domain (other parts from reference TRBV9 and TRBJ2-3): DSGVTQTPKHLITATGQRVTLRCSPRSGDLSVYWYQQSLDQGLQFLIQYYNGEERAKGNILERFSAQQFPDLHSELNLSSLELGDSALYFCASSVQGQVTDTQYFGPGTRLTVL.

This clonotype was counted many times. The chain carries TRBV9 and TRBJ1-6, with D uncertain. The V end was cut by 0 bases, the J end by 9 bases, with 7 bases between. This CDR3 is built from 13 residues. CDR1 is SGDLS and CDR2 is YYNGEE in the germline V gene. The CDR3 here is CASSVAGSSPLHF. The CDR3 region has the DNA TGTGCCAGCAGCGTAGCGGGGAGTTCACCCCTCCACTTT.

This clonotype was observed at least ten times. The chain combines TRBV7-9 with TRBJ1-4, with D perhaps matching TRBD1 (5 bases). This CDR3 is 13 amino acids long. V lost 5 bases and J lost 8, with 12 bases in between. Germline V lookup: CDR1 SEHNR, CDR2 FQNEAQ (reference sequence). CDR3 in amino acids: CASSRVGGEKLFF. The CDR3 DNA is TGTGCCAGCAGCCGCGTTGGGGGAGAAAAACTGTTTTTT.

This clonotype was seen many times. The V and J genes are TRBV6-5 and TRBJ2-7; the D gene is possibly TRBD1 (6 bases). Germline V lookup: CDR1 MNHEY, CDR2 SVGAGI. The germline V and J ends were trimmed by 7 bases and 6 bases, with 19 bases remaining between them. The CDR3 covers 14 residues. The CDR3 DNA reads as TGTGCCAGCAAGATCCACAGGGAACTGCGCGAGCAGTACTTC. Its translation: CASKIHRELREQYF.

V gene TRBV2 combines with J gene TRBJ1-5; D is undetermined. Germline loops: CDR1 SNHLY, CDR2 FYNNEI. V shed 8 bases and J shed 7 bases, with 18 bases lying between them. This CDR3 spans 14 amino acids. The CDR3 protein is CASDRFDIGQPQHF. CDR3 DNA: TGTGCCAGCGACCGGTTCGATATTGGACAGCCCCAGCATTTT.

This clonotype appeared a single time. This chain joins TRBV15 and TRBJ2-7; D gene ambiguous. V lost 5 bases and J lost 3, with 17 bases in between. This CDR3 region has 15 residues. Germline V gives CDR1 LNHNV, CDR2 YYDKDF (reference sequence). The CDR3 loop reads CATSESPLAHYEQYF. In DNA form, the CDR3 reads TGTGCCACCAGCGAAAGTCCTCTGGCTCACTACGAGCAGTACTTC.